The 5 T cell receptor beta chains below all came from one sample that was sequenced in a study of tumor-infiltrating lymphocytes in primary liver carcinoma. The source material, 20-30 mg of unsorted bulk tissue, was used to co-extract RNA and DNA. A constant-region primer primed TCR beta cDNA synthesis from 400 to 550 ng of total RNA. Three nested multiplex PCR rounds, a slightly modified ARM-PCR method, built the TCR beta libraries. Researchers ran the first two PCR rounds for approximately 10 cycles each with TRBV1-TRBV30 forward primers and a C-beta reverse primer. TCRdb analysed the multiplex PCR reads with MiXCR anew, one entry per CDR3 protein. Found here are roughly 49,000 distinct CDR3 sequences, around 82% of them singletons; the top ten hold approximately 25%. What was sequenced was liver tumor tissue from sampling region 5. As to subset: tumor region T5, tumor centre. These receptors originate from a man aged 35-49 years with primary liver carcinoma and hepatitis B virus infection.

The chain uses TRBV11-2 and TRBJ2-7, with 7 positions matching TRBD2. V trimming: 4 bases; J trimming: 6 bases; junction bases outside the gene matches: 9. This CDR3 region has 14 residues. Germline V gene sequence: CDR1 SGHAT, CDR2 FQNNGV. The CDR3 loop is CASSSGLGVVEQYF. Here the CDR3 DNA reads TGTGCCAGCAGCTCTGGACTAGGGGTAGTCGAGCAGTACTTC. Full variable domain (missing parts from reference TRBV11-2 and TRBJ2-7): EAGVAQSPRYKIIEKRQSVAFWCNPISGHATLYWYQQILGQGPKLLIQFQNNGVVDDSQLPKDRFSAERLKGVDSTLKIQPAKLEDSAVYLCASSSGLGVVEQYFGPGTRLTVT.

On this clonotype itself: At one end, the junction sequence differs from germline, possibly due to a read error. This chain connects TRBV11-3 to TRBJ2-1; D gene uncertain. The J call may be faulty, since TRBJ2-7 better matches the DNA end. The CDR3 covers 14 residues. Germline CDR1 and CDR2: SGHNT and YENEEA. This CDR3 reads CVSSLSVSNNEQYF. DNA of the CDR3: TGTGTCAGCAGCTTAAGCGTCTCGAACAATGAGCAGTACTTC.

The chain links TRBV11-1 to TRBJ2-6; D uncertain. The CDR3 runs to 16 residues. Trimming pared 7 bases from V and 3 bases from J, leaving 16 bases between. In germline, CDR1 is SGHAT, CDR2 FQDESV (reference sequence). The CDR3 DNA sequence: TGTGCCAGCAACCACCCGATGCCCTTTGGGGCCAACGTCCTGACTTTC. Protein sequence: CASNHPMPFGANVLTF.

As regards this clonotype: Mismatch with germline at one junction end may stem from a read error. V and J are TRBV11-2 and TRBJ1-4; TRBD1 aligns across 8 bases. CDR3 length: 14 residues. From germline, CDR1 is SGHAT and CDR2 FQNNGV. The CDR3 bases are TGTGCAAGCAGCTCGGGGCAGGGGGCTGAAAAACTGTTTTTT. Amino acid sequence: CASSSGQGAEKLFF.

A word on this clonotype: Because it lacks the conserved phenylalanine or tryptophan at the end, this CDR3 is likely a read error. The V call is TRBV30, the J call TRBJ1-1, with D hard to call. The germline V gene has CDR1 GTSNPN and CDR2 SVGIG (reference sequence). The CDR3 extends over 12 amino acids. As DNA, the CDR3 is TGTGCCTGGAGTATACGAAGCACTGATGCTTTCCTT. Residues: CAWSIRSTDAFL.